Here is one T cell receptor beta chain with its context. What it binds is not known. This sample is drawn from a study of identical twins. Study-level findings and limits: The study drew conclusions from cross-sectional statistical analysis, not from following the same donors. The more abundant beta clonotypes in cord blood had fewer insertions, and memory repertoires did not show this.

From germline, CDR1 is DFQATT and CDR2 SNEGSKA (reference sequence). V lost 2 bases, J lost 0 bases, and 11 bases lay in between. This CDR3 comprises 15 residues. Donors uniformly comprised healthy Caucasians. TCRdb itself ran the 5' RACE reads through MiXCR, one entry per CDR3 protein. In the table there are around 550,000 distinct CDR3 sequences, roughly 15% of which are singletons. A further study also used this sample, focusing on yellow fever vaccine responses in identical twins.

The sequence was obtained from a woman aged 18-35 years in good health. The sequencing sample was made of CD4+ T cells sorted from blood. The chain couples TRBV20-1 to TRBJ2-1; D may be TRBD2 (5 bases). The CDR3 reads CSARIGIPSYNEQFF. CDR3 sequence (DNA): TGCAGTGCTAGAATCGGGATCCCCTCCTACAATGAGCAGTTCTTC.